This TCR beta chain stems from a study of response to subunit inactivated influenza vaccine. TCRdb redid the calling of the RT-PCR reads with MiXCR, one entry per CDR3 protein. Of around 530,000 distinct CDR3 sequences in the sample, roughly 10% were seen once. Germline V gives CDR1 SEHNR, CDR2 FQNEAQ (reference sequence). This CDR3 spans 14 amino acids. The V and J ends lost 5 bases and 4 bases, in that order; junction bases with no gene match: 2. V and J are TRBV7-9 and TRBJ2-1; 10 positions match TRBD1. The starting material was PBMCs from blood, obtained on the day of vaccination. The TCR was taken from a man over 45 who received an inactivated influenza vaccine. The CDR3: CASSGTGAYNEQFF. CDR3 nucleotides: TGTGCCAGCAGCGGGACAGGGGCGTACAATGAGCAGTTCTTC. Looking up the rest from reference TRBV7-9 and TRBJ2-1 gives the full variable domain: DTGVSQNPRHKITKRGQNVTFRCDPISEHNRLYWYRQTLGQGPEFLTYFQNEAQLEKSRLLSDRFSAERPKGSFSTLEIQRTEQGDSAMYLCASSGTGAYNEQFFGPGTRLTVL.